The T cell receptor beta chain under discussion was sequenced for a study of breast tumors, draining lymph nodes, adjacent tissues. The study, taken as a whole, reports: Tumor T cell lymph node origin was a supported hypothesis, not proven.

This clonotype has only a few counts. Its antigen is currently unknown. TCRdb ran MiXCR on the multiplex PCR reads and lists one entry per CDR3 protein. This sample has approximately 52,000 distinct CDR3 sequences, with over 40% found just once. V gave up 3 bases and J gave up 5 bases, with 7 bases separating them. In germline, CDR1 is DFQATT, CDR2 SNEGSKA (reference sequence). The CDR3 consists of 11 residues. The specimen was breast tumor tissue. The sequence was collected from a female donor with breast cancer. Some clones in this sample may be carry-over from other donors' samples. The chain carries TRBV20-1 and TRBJ2-5; possible D gene TRBD2, 5 bases. Here the CDR3 DNA reads TGCAGTGCTAGGTCGGGGGAGACCCAGTACTTC. Its translation: CSARSGETQYF.